This T cell receptor beta chain was found in a study of OX40 agonist ivuxolimab in advanced cancers. Study overall: A history of anti-PD-1, anti-PD-L1 or anti-CTLA-4 therapy was acceptable, and approximately 39% had some.

The repertoire was sequenced with immunoSEQ multiplex PCR; TCRdb's copy has only in-frame clones and lacks some. The sample yields around 45,000 clones, 88% seen once. This specimen consisted of CD4+ or CD8+ T cells sorted from blood, obtained in a trial of the OX40 agonist ivuxolimab. The receptor was isolated from an adult with an advanced solid tumor such as melanoma, head and neck, liver or kidney cancer.

This CDR3 reads CASSSGGLAGVWDTQYF. CDR3 coding DNA: TGCGCCAGCAGCAGCGGAGGACTAGCGGGAGTGTGGGATACGCAGTATTTT. This chain joins TRBV5-1 and TRBJ2-3, with 13 bases lining up with TRBD2. Trimming cost V 4 bases and J 6 bases; bases outside gene matches: 11. This CDR3 has 17 residues. Germline CDR1 is SGHRS and CDR2 is YFSETQ.